A selection of T cell receptor beta chains follows, all from one sample in a study of blood T cell repertoires in COVID-19. Produced via immunoSEQ multiplex PCR; TCRdb's table is partial and in-frame only. The sample carries over 150,000 clones, roughly 87% recorded once. Sequencing was done on a sample of peripheral blood. The receptors stem from an older woman who had recovered from COVID-19. Both conserved end residues are part of each CDR3. The order of the fields is V gene, D gene, clone size, J gene, CDR3 protein, CDR3 DNA. D genes are given only for firm matches. The size entry is marked missing in some rows and otherwise reads once, few, many or a size class.

TRBV19,-,-,TRBJ2-7,CASSTMTGPYEQYF,TGTGCCAGTAGTACTATGACAGGCCCCTACGAGCAGTACTTC
TRBV6-5,-,-,TRBJ1-1,CASSYSRELNTEAFF,TGTGCCAGCAGTTACTCGAGGGAGTTGAACACTGAAGCTTTCTTT
TRBV6-2/TRBV6-3,-,-,TRBJ2-3,CASSLYPLPSAPSTDTQYF,TGTGCCAGCAGTCTATATCCCCTCCCGTCCGCTCCTAGCACAGATACGCAGTATTTT
TRBV5-1,TRBD1,-,TRBJ2-1,CASSVMGQGDNEQFF,TGCGCCAGCAGCGTTATGGGACAGGGGGACAATGAGCAGTTCTTC
TRBV28,TRBD1,-,TRBJ1-2,CASSLSRDRGSGSYTF,TGTGCCAGCAGTTTATCGAGGGACAGGGGTAGTGGGAGCTACACCTTC
TRBV30,-,-,TRBJ1-6,CAWTPQDSPLHF,TGTGCCTGGACCCCCCAGGATTCACCCCTCCACTTT
TRBV5-1,-,-,TRBJ2-3,CASSLGQGLTDTQYF,TGCGCCAGCAGCTTAGGCCAGGGTCTCACAGATACGCAGTATTTT
TRBV11-2,-,-,TRBJ1-6,CASSLVGQQGSPLHF,TGTGCCAGCAGCTTAGTAGGCCAACAGGGTTCACCCCTCCACTTT
TRBV2,-,-,TRBJ2-7,CASSRITETYEQYF,TGTGCCAGCAGTCGAATTACAGAAACCTACGAGCAGTACTTC
TRBV7-3,TRBD1,-,TRBJ2-3,CASSATGTGPDTQYF,TGTGCCAGCAGCGCGACAGGGACCGGCCCAGATACGCAGTATTTT
TRBV11-2,-,-,TRBJ2-5,CASSIRPGGRETQYF,TGTGCCAGCAGCATCCGCCCGGGGGGCCGGGAGACCCAGTACTTC
TRBV6-6,TRBD1,-,TRBJ2-5,CASSPHVGQGQETQYF,TGTGCCAGCAGTCCTCATGTGGGACAGGGACAGGAGACCCAGTACTTC
TRBV18,-,-,TRBJ1-1,CASSPDIGQAFF,TGTGCCAGCTCCCCTGACATCGGTCAAGCTTTCTTT
TRBV5-1,-,-,TRBJ1-4,CASSLQTNEKLFF,TGCGCCAGCAGCTTGCAGACTAATGAAAAACTGTTTTTT
TRBV28,-,-,TRBJ1-2,CASSLPARGYTF,TGTGCCAGCAGTTTACCTGCCCGGGGCTACACCTTC
TRBV16,TRBD2,-,TRBJ2-5,CASSQSGGGAGETQYF,TGTGCCAGCAGCCAATCGGGCGGGGGGGCCGGAGAGACCCAGTACTTC
TRBV5-1,TRBD2,-,TRBJ2-1,CASSLMSGGAGVEQFF,TGCGCCAGCAGCTTAATGAGCGGGGGGGCCGGAGTTGAGCAGTTCTTC
TRBV6-1,TRBD2,-,TRBJ2-1,CASSGGLAGGPYSYNEQFF,TGTGCCAGCAGTGGCGGACTAGCGGGGGGTCCTTACTCCTACAATGAGCAGTTCTTC
TRBV2,-,-,TRBJ2-5,CASSDGTRTGETQYF,TGTGCCAGCAGTGACGGGACACGCACGGGAGAGACCCAGTACTTC
TRBV5-1,TRBD1,-,TRBJ2-5,CASSAAGTGEETQYF,TGCGCCAGCAGCGCGGCCGGGACAGGGGAAGAGACCCAGTACTTC
TRBV5-1,-,-,TRBJ1-6,CASSPDTHNSPLHF,TGCGCCAGCAGCCCGGACACCCATAATTCACCCCTCCACTTT
TRBV4-2,-,once,TRBJ1-1,CASSQDRGSEAFF,TGTGCCAGCAGCCAAGATCGGGGTTCCGAAGCTTTCTTT
TRBV5-1,TRBD1,-,TRBJ1-2,CASSTTGGSYGYTF,TGCGCCAGCAGCACGACAGGGGGCAGCTATGGCTACACCTTC
TRBV18,-,-,TRBJ1-2,CASSPPGLVPGYTF,TGTGCCAGCTCACCACCGGGACTGGTTCCTGGCTACACCTTC
TRBV9,-,-,TRBJ2-2,CASSVSTGKETGELFF,TGTGCCAGCAGCGTCAGTACAGGGAAGGAAACCGGGGAGCTGTTTTTT
TRBV7-2,TRBD1,-,TRBJ2-1,CASSLGQPTYNEQFF,TGTGCCAGCAGCTTGGGACAGCCAACCTACAATGAGCAGTTCTTC
TRBV11-3,TRBD1,once,TRBJ2-5,CASDREGTQYF,TGTGCCAGCGACAGGGAAGGGACCCAGTACTTC
TRBV18,TRBD1,-,TRBJ2-7,CASSPGTGGDEQYF,TGTGCCAGCTCACCCGGGACAGGGGGTGACGAGCAGTACTTC
TRBV19,TRBD1,-,TRBJ1-1,CASSIEGARKTEAFF,TGTGCCAGTAGTATCGAGGGGGCTAGAAAAACTGAAGCTTTCTTT
TRBV20-1,TRBD2,-,TRBJ2-5,CSASPSGAKTQYF,TGCAGTGCTAGTCCCAGCGGGGCCAAGACCCAGTACTTC